Each of the 3 T cell receptor beta chains below was sequenced from the same sample in a study of OX40 agonist ivuxolimab in advanced cancers. TCRdb keeps only in-frame clones here, not all; method: immunoSEQ multiplex PCR. Found here are more than 55,000 clones, approximately 85% of them singletons; the top ten hold more than 4.5%. The sequencing used CD4+ or CD8+ T cells sorted from blood, collected in a trial of the OX40 agonist ivuxolimab. Receptors originate from an adult with an advanced solid tumor such as melanoma, head and neck, liver or kidney cancer.

The chain is built from TRBV28 and TRBJ2-7; maybe TRBD2 (7 bases). V lost 2 bases to trimming and J lost 3 bases, with 11 bases between them. The CDR3 runs 14 residues. Germline CDR1 MDHEN, CDR2 SYDVKM. For the CDR3, the DNA is TGTGCCAGCAGTTTAGGGGGGGCAGTCTACGAGCAGTACTTC. Amino acids: CASSLGGAVYEQYF.

The chain has TRBV18 and TRBJ2-7; D is unresolved. Germline CDR1 is KGHSH and CDR2 is LQKENI. Trimming took 2 bases from V and 3 from J, leaving 11 bases between them. This CDR3 is built from 14 residues. The CDR3 here is CASSPGSQGYEQYF. CDR3 DNA: TGTGCCAGCTCACCAGGAAGTCAAGGCTACGAGCAGTACTTC. The whole variable domain, filled in from reference TRBV18 and TRBJ2-7, reads NAGVMQNPRHLVRRRGQEARLRCSPMKGHSHVYWYRQLPEEGLKFMVYLQKENIIDESGMPKERFSAEFPKEGPSILRIQQVVRGDSAAYFCASSPGSQGYEQYFGPGTRLTVT.

The chain combines TRBV7-6 with TRBJ1-1; maybe TRBD1 (5 bases). This CDR3 spans 14 amino acids. V lost 5 bases, J lost 1 base, and 11 bases lay in between. Germline CDR1 reads SGHVS; CDR2 reads FNYEAQ. CDR3 amino acids: CASSRTDRNTEAFF. CDR3 coding DNA: TGTGCCAGCAGCCGAACCGACAGGAACACTGAAGCTTTCTTT.